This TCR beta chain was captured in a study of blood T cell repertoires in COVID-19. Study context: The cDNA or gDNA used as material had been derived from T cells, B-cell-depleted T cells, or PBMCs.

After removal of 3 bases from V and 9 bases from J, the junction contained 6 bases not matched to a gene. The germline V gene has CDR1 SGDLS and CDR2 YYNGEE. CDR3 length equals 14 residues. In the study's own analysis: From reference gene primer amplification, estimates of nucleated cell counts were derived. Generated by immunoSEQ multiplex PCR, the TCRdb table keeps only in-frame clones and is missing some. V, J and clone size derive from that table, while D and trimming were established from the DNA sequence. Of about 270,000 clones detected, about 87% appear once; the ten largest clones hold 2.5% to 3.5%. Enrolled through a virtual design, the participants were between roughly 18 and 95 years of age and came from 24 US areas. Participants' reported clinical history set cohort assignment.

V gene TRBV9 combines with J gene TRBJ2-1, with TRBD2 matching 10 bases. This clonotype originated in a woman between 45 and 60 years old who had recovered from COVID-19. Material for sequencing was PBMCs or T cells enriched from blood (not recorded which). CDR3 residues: CASSASGRYGEQFF. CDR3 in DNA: TGTGCCAGCAGCGCTAGCGGGAGATATGGTGAGCAGTTCTTC.